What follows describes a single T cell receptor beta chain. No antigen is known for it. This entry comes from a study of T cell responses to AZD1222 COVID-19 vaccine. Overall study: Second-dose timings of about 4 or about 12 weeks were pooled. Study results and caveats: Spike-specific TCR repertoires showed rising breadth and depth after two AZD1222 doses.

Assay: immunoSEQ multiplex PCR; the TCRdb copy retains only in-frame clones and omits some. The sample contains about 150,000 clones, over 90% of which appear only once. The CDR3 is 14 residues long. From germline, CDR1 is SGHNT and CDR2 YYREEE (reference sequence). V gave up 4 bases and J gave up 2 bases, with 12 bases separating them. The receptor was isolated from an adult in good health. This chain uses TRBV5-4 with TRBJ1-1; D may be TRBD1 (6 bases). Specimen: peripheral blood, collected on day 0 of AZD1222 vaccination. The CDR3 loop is CASSPRTANTEAFF. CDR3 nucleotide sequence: TGTGCCAGCAGCCCGCGGACAGCCAACACTGAAGCTTTCTTT. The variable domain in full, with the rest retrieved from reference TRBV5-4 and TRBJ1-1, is ETGVTQSPTHLIKTRGQQVTLRCSSQSGHNTVSWYQQALGQGPQFIFQYYREEENGRGNFPPRFSGLQFPNYSSELNVNALELDDSALYLCASSPRTANTEAFFGQGTRLTVV.